These 15 T cell receptor beta chains were sequenced from one sample in a study of response to subunit inactivated influenza vaccine. TCRdb independently ran MiXCR on the RT-PCR reads; one entry per CDR3 protein. The table has around 490,000 distinct CDR3 sequences, 7.6% seen once; the top ten hold under 15%. Sequencing was performed on PBMCs from blood, taken less than 30 months after vaccination. These receptors all stem from a man aged 50-75 years who received an inactivated influenza vaccine.

The rearrangement uses TRBV7-8 and TRBJ2-1; 11 positions match TRBD2. Unmatched junction bases numbered 14, after V lost 6 bases and J lost 1 base. The CDR3 covers 19 residues. CDR1 SGHVS and CDR2 FQNEAQ come from the germline V gene. The CDR3 nucleotides read TGTGCCAGCAGACCCGCGATTAGACTAGCGGGGATATCCTACAATGAGCAGTTCTTC. Residues: CASRPAIRLAGISYNEQFF. Full variable domain (outside the CDR3, taken from reference TRBV7-8 and TRBJ2-1): GAGVSQSPRYKVAKRGQDVALRCDPISGHVSLFWYQQALGQGPEFLTYFQNEAQLDKSGLPSDRFFAERPEGSVSTLKIQRTQQEDSAVYLCASRPAIRLAGISYNEQFFGPGTRLTVL.

This clonotype was detected only a few times. This chain joins TRBV28 and TRBJ2-5, with D possibly being TRBD2 (5 bases). V lost 6 bases, J lost 3 bases, and 23 bases lay in between. Germline CDR1 MDHEN, CDR2 SYDVKM. This CDR3 contains 17 residues. The CDR3 DNA reads TGTGCCAGCAGCCCTGAGTCGAGGGAGTTTCAGAAAGAGACCCAGTACTTC. Protein: CASSPESREFQKETQYF.

Here the CDR3 reads CASSRSYGQGYEQYF. CDR3 DNA: TGTGCCAGCAGCCGCTCCTATGGACAGGGTTACGAGCAGTACTTC. The V gene is TRBV3-1, the J gene TRBJ2-7; 8 bases line up with TRBD1. Germline V gives CDR1 LGHDT, CDR2 YNNKEL (reference sequence). The CDR3 is 15 amino acids. J lost 4 bases, V lost 4 bases, and 9 bases had no gene match.

This clonotype was detected a few times. The chain employs TRBV11-2 and TRBJ2-7; D possibly corresponds to TRBD2 (6 bases). This CDR3 comprises 14 residues. V was clipped by 2 bases and J by 2 bases, with 10 bases between them. The germline CDR1 and CDR2 sequences are SGHAT and FQNNGV. The CDR3 DNA is TGTGCCAGCAGCTTATACGGGAGAGCCTACGAGCAGTACTTC. Translation: CASSLYGRAYEQYF.

This chain links TRBV20-1 with TRBJ2-5, with D possibly matching TRBD2 (6 bases). CDR3 size: 15 residues. Germline-derived CDR1 and CDR2 are DFQATT and SNEGSKA (reference sequence). The CDR3 sequence is CSQTPVAETKKTQYF. CDR3 DNA sequence: TGCAGCCAGACCCCGGTAGCGGAGACTAAAAAGACCCAGTACTTC.

This chain links TRBV20-1 with TRBJ2-7; 11 bases are shared with TRBD1. The V segment lost 2 bases and the J segment 6 bases; nucleotides outside the gene matches: 6. There are 14 residues in the CDR3. CDR1 is DFQATT, CDR2 SNEGSKA, per germline (reference sequence). The CDR3 protein is CSARRTGGLSEQYF. The CDR3 DNA follows: TGCAGTGCTAGACGGACAGGGGGCCTAAGCGAGCAGTACTTC.

This rearrangement joins TRBV5-4 to TRBJ2-3, with 11 bases identical to TRBD2. CDR3 length: 15 residues. Looked up from germline, CDR1 is SGHNT and CDR2 is YYREEE (reference sequence). V lost 2 bases, J lost 6 bases, and 5 bases stayed unmatched. CDR3 region: CASSFRLAGTDTQYF. The CDR3 DNA follows: TGTGCCAGCAGCTTCAGACTAGCGGGAACGGATACGCAGTATTTT. Complete variable domain (other parts from reference TRBV5-4 and TRBJ2-3): ETGVTQSPTHLIKTRGQQVTLRCSSQSGHNTVSWYQQALGQGPQFIFQYYREEENGRGNFPPRFSGLQFPNYSSELNVNALELDDSALYLCASSFRLAGTDTQYFGPGTRLTVL.

This chain links TRBV4-1 with TRBJ1-2; 7 nucleotides agree with TRBD1. V shed 2 bases and J 4 bases; nucleotides not matched to a gene: 10. The CDR3 spans 16 residues. CDR1 and CDR2 (germline): MGHRA, YSYEKL. The CDR3 DNA reads as TGCGCCAGCAGCCAAAGGGACAGTCCGGGTTTCTATGGCTACACCTTC. It specifies CASSQRDSPGFYGYTF.

This chain joins TRBV20-1 and TRBJ2-2; D perhaps matches TRBD2 (5 bases). The CDR3 is 13 residues long. Trimming removed 0 bases at V and 6 bases at J, with 8 bases between. The V gene's germline CDR1 is DFQATT and CDR2 SNEGSKA (reference sequence). The CDR3 DNA sequence: TGCAGTGCTAGAGATCGGGATGCCGGGGAGCTGTTTTTT. It codes for CSARDRDAGELFF.

This clonotype appeared a few times. The V call is TRBV9, the J call TRBJ2-5; 10 positions match TRBD2. Germline CDR1 and CDR2: SGDLS and YYNGEE. Trimming at V came to 3 bases and at J to 5 bases, leaving 10 bases not matched to a gene. The CDR3 is 16 amino acids. CDR3 sequence reads: CASSAGPLAGAETQYF. CDR3 nucleotide sequence: TGTGCCAGCAGCGCGGGCCCTCTAGCGGGAGCCGAGACCCAGTACTTC.

Only a few counts were recorded for this clonotype. The V gene is TRBV7-9, the J gene TRBJ1-3; D is uncertain. V shed 5 bases and J shed 0 bases, with 11 bases lying between them. The CDR3 is made up of 15 amino acids. In germline, CDR1 is SEHNR, CDR2 FQNEAQ (reference sequence). The CDR3 here is CASSPPGRSGNTIYF. CDR3 bases: TGTGCCAGCAGCCCCCCGGGTCGCTCTGGAAACACCATATATTTT.

This clonotype was seen more than once but under ten times. As DNA, the CDR3 is TGTGCCAGCAGAAGACAGGGCAGGGCTAATGAAAAACTGTTTTTT. Amino acid sequence: CASRRQGRANEKLFF. The V and J genes are TRBV7-9 and TRBJ1-4; 7 bases line up with TRBD1. Looked up from germline, CDR1 is SEHNR and CDR2 is FQNEAQ (reference sequence). The CDR3 sequence is 15 residues long. Trimming cost V 6 bases and J 3 bases; bases outside gene matches: 7.

About this clonotype itself: This may stem from a read error, because a much larger clone lies one nucleotide away. V is TRBV12-3 or TRBV12-4 and J is TRBJ2-1, with D possibly matching TRBD2 (6 bases). This CDR3 region has 15 residues. V was trimmed by 5 bases and J by 6 bases, leaving 17 bases between them. The CDR3 region is CASSTASARINEQFF. The CDR3 DNA reads TGTGCCAGCAGTACCGCTAGCGCGAGGATCAATGAGCAGTTCTTC.

This clonotype was seen a few times. The rearrangement joins TRBV2 to TRBJ1-5, with D possibly matching TRBD1 (6 bases). The CDR3 has 16 residues. Germline V gene sequence: CDR1 SNHLY, CDR2 FYNNEI. Deletions cut 2 bases from V and 6 bases from J, with 17 bases between. In DNA form, the CDR3 reads TGTGCCAGCAGTGAAAGGGGGGGGGCCTATGGTCAGCCCCAGCATTTT. It codes for CASSERGGAYGQPQHF.

This chain links TRBV28 with TRBJ1-5; 8 nucleotides agree with TRBD1. The germline V gene encodes CDR1 MDHEN and CDR2 SYDVKM. This CDR3 comprises 15 residues. The V segment lost 3 bases and the J segment 1 base; nucleotides outside the gene matches: 2. The CDR3 loop is CASSLGDRSNQPQHF. CDR3 nucleotide sequence: TGTGCCAGCAGTTTGGGGGACAGGAGCAATCAGCCCCAGCATTTT. Combining the CDR3 with reference TRBV28 and TRBJ1-5 gives the whole variable domain DVKVTQSSRYLVKRTGEKVFLECVQDMDHENMFWYRQDPGLGLRLIYFSYDVKMKEKGDIPEGYSVSREKKERFSLILESASTNQTSMYLCASSLGDRSNQPQHFGDGTRLSIL.